The next 9 T cell receptor beta chains were all read from a single sample in a study of shared clonotypes between healthy human individuals. Using immunoSEQ multiplex PCR, the repertoire was profiled, and TCRdb retains in-frame clones only, with some absent. This sample has about 2,100,000 clones; around 93% occur once, and the top ten carry roughly 1.7%. Naive CD8 cells, CD45RO-negative and positively selected for CCR7, excluded terminally differentiated effector memory CD45RA+ cells. Sequenced material: naive CD8+ T cells from PBMCs. Every receptor here comes from a man younger than 35 in good health. Some clones in this sample may be carry-over from other donors' samples.

The table lists this clone with a count of one. V usage is TRBV7-9 and J usage is TRBJ2-4, with D tentatively TRBD2 (7 bases). The germline V gene has CDR1 SEHNR and CDR2 FQNEAQ (reference sequence). The CDR3 consists of 16 residues. Deletions cut 1 base from V and 6 bases from J, with 16 bases between. CDR3 sequence reads: CASSLVGGRLGNIQYF. CDR3 nucleotide sequence: TGTGCCAGCAGCTTAGTCGGGGGGCGATTAGGAAACATTCAGTACTTC.

This sequence joins TRBV19 and TRBJ2-7; D is perhaps TRBD1 (5 bases). V lost 3 bases, J lost 3 bases, and 18 bases lay in between. CDR3 length equals 16 residues. Germline V lookup: CDR1 LNHDA, CDR2 SQIVND (reference sequence). CDR3 loop: CASSIGLGRSIYEQYF. The CDR3 DNA reads TGTGCCAGTAGTATCGGTCTGGGGCGATCAATCTACGAGCAGTACTTC.

This rearrangement joins TRBV4-2 to TRBJ1-2; the D gene is possibly TRBD1 (6 bases). Trimming took off 0 bases at V and 4 bases at J, with 12 bases between the two ends. The CDR3 is 15 residues long. Germline V gene sequence: CDR1 LGHNA, CDR2 YNFKEQ. The CDR3 DNA reads TGTGCCAGCAGCCAAGAATGGGGGGCGGGCTATGGCTACACCTTC. As protein: CASSQEWGAGYGYTF.

This chain links TRBV7-7 with TRBJ2-7; 7 bases are a match to TRBD1. Germline V lookup: CDR1 SSHAT, CDR2 FNYEAQ (reference sequence). The V and J ends lost 8 bases and 7 bases, in that order; junction bases with no gene match: 11. The CDR3 has 13 residues. CDR3 loop: CASRCQGDGEQYF. The CDR3 DNA follows: TGTGCCAGCCGATGTCAGGGGGATGGGGAGCAGTACTTC. The whole variable domain, remainder taken from reference TRBV7-7 and TRBJ2-7, is GAGVSQSPRYKVTKRGQDVTLRCDPISSHATLYWYQQALGQGPEFLTYFNYEAQPDKSGLPSDRFSAERPEGSISTLTIQRTEQRDSAMYRCASRCQGDGEQYFGPGTRLTVT.

The rearrangement uses TRBV15 and TRBJ1-4; D unclear. Germline V gene sequence: CDR1 LNHNV, CDR2 YYDKDF (reference sequence). The V end was cut by 5 bases, the J end by 5 bases, with 18 bases between. This CDR3 comprises 16 residues. Here the CDR3 DNA reads TGTGCCACCAGCCCCCTGTGGGAAACGTTAAATGAAAAACTGTTTTTT. Protein sequence: CATSPLWETLNEKLFF.

J is TRBJ2-1 and V is TRBV2; D ambiguous. Per the germline V gene, CDR1 is SNHLY and CDR2 is FYNNEI. CDR3 length: 13 amino acids. V lost 7 bases, J lost 10 bases, and 17 bases lay in between. The CDR3 loop reads CASTMGPGYEQFF. The DNA of the CDR3 is TGTGCCAGCACCATGGGCCCGGGCTACGAGCAGTTCTTC.

The chain carries TRBV10-2 and TRBJ1-1; perhaps TRBD1 as D (5 bases). V dropped 4 bases and J dropped 10 bases, with 19 bases sitting between them. Germline V lookup: CDR1 WSHSY, CDR2 SAAADI. CDR3 length equals 14 residues. Written as DNA, the CDR3 is TGCGCCAGCAGTGGGGAGGGCGGGGCAAATGGAGCTTTCTTT. Amino acids: CASSGEGGANGAFF.

This rearrangement joins TRBV28 to TRBJ2-1; maybe TRBD2 (6 bases). This CDR3 comprises 13 residues. From germline, CDR1 is MDHEN and CDR2 SYDVKM. V dropped 3 bases and J dropped 6 bases, with 9 bases sitting between them. CDR3 in amino acids: CASSFGGSNEQFF. For the CDR3, the DNA is TGTGCCAGCAGTTTCGGGGGTAGCAATGAGCAGTTCTTC.

The V call is TRBV9, the J call TRBJ2-7; 7 nucleotides align to TRBD1. This CDR3 region has 14 residues. The J segment lost 6 bases and the V segment lost 4 bases, leaving 10 bases of the junction unmatched. CDR1 SGDLS and CDR2 YYNGEE come from the germline V gene. The CDR3 sequence is CASSTRDSLVEQYF. As DNA, the CDR3 is TGTGCCAGCAGCACCCGGGACAGCCTAGTCGAGCAGTACTTC.